This T cell receptor (beta chain) was sequenced in a study of blood T cell repertoires in COVID-19 (dated by TCRdb to about 2020). General notes on the study: Samples from collaborators originated in the United States, Italy and Spain and spanned both the acute and convalescent phases of COVID-19. HLA class I and class II types, where available, came from metadata supplied by the sample provider rather than from assay-based typing. A de-identified subject ID, COVID-19 status, age in years and sex were almost always included in the sample metadata. The repertoires were made available in a free public database intended to serve as a resource for research on the immune response to SARS-CoV-2. The prospective study material was composed of cDNA or gDNA derived from T cells, B-cell-depleted T cells, or PBMCs. Subjects who had been exposed to COVID-19, were actively infected with it, or had recovered from it provided the deeply sampled blood TCRbeta repertoires that made up the dataset. The samples were drawn from the first 160 participants of the ongoing ImmuneRACE study and from about 1,200 subjects provided by 6 global collaborators.

One collaborating source in Seattle enrolled patients while the patients were actively infected and followed the patients over time throughout the course of disease. Whole blood was collected in K2EDTA tubes by collaborating institutions according to the institutions' own protocols. For TCRbeta analysis, collaborator samples were shipped as frozen whole blood, as isolated PBMCs, or as DNA extracted from either sample type. The paper's findings and limits, for the study overall: The quantity of clinical and demographic metadata differed by source and by participant and was supplied without curation.

The CDR1 and CDR2 encoded by the germline V gene are KGHSH and LQKENI. The junction shows trimming of 3 bases on V and 3 bases on J, and the gene matches do not reach 11 bases of it. The CDR3 runs 17 amino acids, cysteine and phenylalanine included. Of all the DNA, just the CDR3 is kept, 51 bases in frame from base 1. To note about this clone: Its antigen is unknown. No much larger clonotype is one base removed from it; base qualities were not supplied.

TCRbeta CDR3 regions were amplified from genomic DNA using the immunoSEQ Assay, a bias-controlled multiplex PCR. The paper's data handling went like this. The number of nucleated cells in each sample was estimated by amplification of reference gene primers within the assay. To quantify the absolute abundance of each unique TCRbeta CDR3 rearrangement, sequence reads were collapsed and filtered. For each sample, productive Simpson clonality was calculated by taking the square root of Simpson's diversity index across productive rearrangements. TCRdb obtained this table from immuneACCESS and retained in-frame rearrangements with V and J assigned. These tables miss some clones; where compared with another copy, unresolved V genes account for less than half of the shortfall, and the remainder is unexplained. That table furnishes V, J and clone size, whereas the DNA furnished D and trimming. The sample data list roughly 220,000 clones, and roughly 76% of these were observed just once. Around 7% of the sample goes to the ten largest clones.

This receptor chain uses TRBV18 and TRBJ2-7; 10 bases in the middle match TRBD1. The sequenced sample consisted of peripheral blood. The receptor was derived from a woman aged 80 or over with COVID-19, enrolled during active disease. The CDR3 region reads CASSPGPPGTGDYEQYF. The nucleotide sequence reads TGTGCCAGCTCACCCGGTCCTCCCGGGACAGGGGACTACGAGCAGTACTTC. Joined to the reference TRBV18 and TRBJ2-7 proteins, this CDR3 gives the full variable domain: NAGVMQNPRHLVRRRGQEARLRCSPMKGHSHVYWYRQLPEEGLKFMVYLQKENIIDESGMPKERFSAEFPKEGPSILRIQQVVRGDSAAYFCASSPGPPGTGDYEQYFGPGTRLTVT.